A selection of T cell receptor beta chains follows, all from one sample in a study of early T cells in non-severe SARS-CoV-2 infection. TCRdb re-called the 5' RACE reads with MiXCR, one entry per CDR3 protein. There are over 55,000 distinct CDR3 sequences in the sample; 10% to 15% occur only once, and around 2.8% lies in the top ten. The specimen was whole blood. These TCRs come from an adult who was a healthcare worker with PCR-confirmed SARS-CoV-2 infection or an uninfected control (not recorded which). CDR3s include the opening cysteine and the closing phenylalanine or tryptophan. Fields, in order: V gene, J gene, clone size, D gene, CDR3 DNA, CDR3 protein. A D gene is named only where the DNA matches it firmly. Not all rows give a size; the values are once, few, many and, for expanded clones, a class.

>TRBV7-9|TRBJ1-1|many|NA
TGTGCCAGCAGCCCAACGACAGGTCCTGAAGCTTTCTTT
CASSPTTGPEAFF
>TRBV28|TRBJ1-1|NA|NA
TGTGCCAGCAGTTTATGGGGGTTAGTTACGGCGACTGAAGCTTTCTTT
CASSLWGLVTATEAFF
>TRBV7-2|TRBJ1-5|NA|TRBD1
TGTGCCAGCACCCTAGGAGGGACAGGGCGTTACGGTCTCCATCAGCCCCAGCATTTT
CASTLGGTGRYGLHQPQHF
>TRBV7-6|TRBJ2-3|few|TRBD1
TGTGCCAGCAGCTACCCATTCTCGGGACAGGGGGATTCGCATACGCAGTATTTT
CASSYPFSGQGDSHTQYF
>TRBV6-5|TRBJ2-6|many|TRBD2
TGTGCCAGCAGCTCCACTAGCGGGAGGAGGTCTGGGGCCAACGTCCTGACTTTC
CASSSTSGRRSGANVLTF
>TRBV7-3|TRBJ1-3|few|NA
TGTGCCAGCAGTTACAGTCCCGGAAACACCATATATTTT
CASSYSPGNTIYF
>TRBV29-1|TRBJ2-3|many|NA
TGCAGCGTGAGGGCAGATACCGCAGATACGCAGTATTTT
CSVRADTADTQYF
>TRBV28|TRBJ1-6|few|NA
TGTGCCAGCAGCTCAAGACAGGACTATAATTCACCCCTCCACTTT
CASSSRQDYNSPLHF
>TRBV29-1|TRBJ1-1|few|NA
TGCAGCGTAACACAGGGTGGGACTGAAGCTTTCTTT
CSVTQGGTEAFF
>TRBV7-2|TRBJ2-2|few|TRBD2
TGTGCCAGCAGACCTGTCGGGACTAGCCGTACCGGGGAGCTGTTTTTT
CASRPVGTSRTGELFF
>TRBV9|TRBJ2-7|NA|TRBD2
TGTGCCAGCAGCCCTAGGACTAGCGTAGGCTACGAGCAGTACTTC
CASSPRTSVGYEQYF
>TRBV5-1|TRBJ2-1|once|TRBD1
TGCGCCAGCAGCCCCGACCCGGGGACAGGCACCAATGAGCAGTTCTTC
CASSPDPGTGTNEQFF
>TRBV20-1|TRBJ1-1|NA|NA
TGCAGTGCTAGAGGGTTGGGGAGGGCTGAAGCTTTCTTT
CSARGLGRAEAFF
>TRBV7-6|TRBJ2-1|few|NA
TGTGCCAGCAGCTTCGACGGGGGACAGTTCTTC
CASSFDGGQFF
>TRBV7-2|TRBJ1-6|many|TRBD1
TGTGCCAGCAGCTCTGACCGGGACAGGGCCTACCACTCCTATAATTCACCCCTCCACTTT
CASSSDRDRAYHSYNSPLHF
>TRBV11-2|TRBJ2-7|NA|NA
TGTGCCAGCAGCTTAGATCCGGGTTCCTACGAGCAGTACTTC
CASSLDPGSYEQYF
>TRBV5-1|TRBJ1-1|many|NA
TGCGCCAGCTTTTATGACAGCCTGAACACTGAAGCTTTCTTT
CASFYDSLNTEAFF
>TRBV10-3|TRBJ2-3|many|NA
TGTGCCATCAGAAGTGAGAAAAATACGCAGTATTTT
CAIRSEKNTQYF
>TRBV29-1|TRBJ2-6|few|NA
TGCAGCGTTGAAGGCAGTCCCTCTGGGGCCAACGTCCTGACTTTC
CSVEGSPSGANVLTF
>TRBV10-2|TRBJ2-3|few|NA
TGCGCCAGCAGTGAGTCGACAGCGAACACAGATACGCAGTATTTT
CASSESTANTDTQYF
>TRBV9|TRBJ2-3|many|TRBD2
TGTGCCAGCAGCGCCGGGACTAGCGGGGCTAGCACAGATACGCAGTATTTT
CASSAGTSGASTDTQYF
>TRBV19|TRBJ1-6|NA|TRBD1
TGTGCCAGTAGTATATTGGGGACAGGGGAAGGTGGCGATTCACCCCTCCACTTT
CASSILGTGEGGDSPLHF
>TRBV10-1|TRBJ2-6|many|NA
TGCGCCAGCAGTGACAGCACCCCTGGGGCCAACGTCCTGACTTTC
CASSDSTPGANVLTF
>TRBV5-1|TRBJ1-1|NA|NA
TGCGCCAGCAGCTCACAGGGTGACACTGAAGCTTTCTTT
CASSSQGDTEAFF
>TRBV12-3/TRBV12-4|TRBJ2-7|many|NA
TGTGCCAGCAGCGGTTCGGCGGGATACGAGCAGTACTTC
CASSGSAGYEQYF
>TRBV19|TRBJ2-2|many|NA
TGTGCCAGTAGTTCTTCCTTGGGGGGCGCGAACACCGGGGAGCTGTTTTTT
CASSSSLGGANTGELFF
>TRBV19|TRBJ1-2|many|NA
TGTGCCAGTAGTGAAGATTCGACAGTGGGCGGCTACACCTTC
CASSEDSTVGGYTF
>TRBV5-1|TRBJ2-7|many|NA
TGCGCCAGCAGCTTAGGGCAGGGCGCCGACGAGCAGTACTTC
CASSLGQGADEQYF
>TRBV21-1|TRBJ2-1|many|NA
TGTGCCAGCAGCAGTCCCAGCGGGGATGGTGAGCAGTTCTTC
CASSSPSGDGEQFF
>TRBV5-1|TRBJ1-2|few|TRBD1
TGCGCCAGCAGCTTGCGACAGGGGGCTGGTGGCTACACCTTC
CASSLRQGAGGYTF
>TRBV20-1|TRBJ1-5|many|NA
TGCAGTGCTAGAGATGGACAGATAGGACAGCCCCAGCATTTT
CSARDGQIGQPQHF
>TRBV2|TRBJ2-3|many|TRBD1
TGTGCCAGCAGTGAACAGGGGGCGTCAACAGATACGCAGTATTTT
CASSEQGASTDTQYF
>TRBV5-1|TRBJ2-7|many|TRBD1
TGCGCCAGCCGAACCTCGATCGGGACAGGGCACGAGCAGTACTTC
CASRTSIGTGHEQYF
>TRBV7-9|TRBJ1-4|NA|NA
TGTGCCAGCAGCCCGAACCTACAGGGAGGATATGAAAAACTGTTTTTT
CASSPNLQGGYEKLFF
>TRBV29-1|TRBJ2-3|NA|NA
TGCAGCGTTGCTGGAACAGATACGCAGTATTTT
CSVAGTDTQYF
>TRBV30|TRBJ2-1|few|TRBD2
TGTGCCTGGTCCCAGCGGGGGGCCTACAATGAGCAGTTCTTC
CAWSQRGAYNEQFF
>TRBV7-6|TRBJ2-7|many|NA
TGTGCCAGCAGCACGGGGGCCGGCGTCTACGAGCAGTACTTC
CASSTGAGVYEQYF
>TRBV6-6|TRBJ1-4|few|NA
TGTGCCAGCCTCGCTCCGTCCTATGAAAAACTGTTTTTT
CASLAPSYEKLFF
>TRBV29-1|TRBJ1-1|NA|NA
TGCAGCGTGGGGGAAAGACGGAAGAACACTGAAGCTTTCTTT
CSVGERRKNTEAFF
>TRBV12-5|TRBJ2-5|NA|TRBD2
TGTGCTAGTGGTTCGTCCCCTCTACTAGCGGGAGGTCCAAGGATGGAGACCCAGTACTTC
CASGSSPLLAGGPRMETQYF
>TRBV5-4|TRBJ2-3|few|TRBD1
TGTGCCAGCAGCGATCGGACAGGGGCGGATACGCAGTATTTT
CASSDRTGADTQYF
>TRBV29-1|TRBJ2-5|few|TRBD1
TGCAGCGCAACCGGGACAGGGGAATTTTTTGAAGAGACCCAGTACTTC
CSATGTGEFFEETQYF
>TRBV20-1|TRBJ2-7|many|TRBD1
TGCAGTGCTACCACAGGGGGCTGGAATGAGCAGTACTTC
CSATTGGWNEQYF
>TRBV18|TRBJ1-6|many|NA
TGTGCCAGCTCACCGTCTGGGGACCTCTATAATTCACCCCTCCACTTT
CASSPSGDLYNSPLHF
>TRBV19|TRBJ2-7|many|TRBD2
TGTGCCAGTAACGCCCGGGCTAGCGGGAAGGAGTACGAGCAGTACTTC
CASNARASGKEYEQYF
>TRBV2|TRBJ1-3|many|NA
TGTGCCAGCAGTGGTGACTCTGGAAACACCATATATTTT
CASSGDSGNTIYF
>TRBV30|TRBJ1-3|many|TRBD1
TGTGCCTGGGGACCCCGGGACAGACCTGGAAACACCATATATTTT
CAWGPRDRPGNTIYF
>TRBV19|TRBJ2-1|many|NA
TGTGCCAGTACCTCCCAGGGCCTTGGCTTGTACAATGAGCAGTTCTTC
CASTSQGLGLYNEQFF
>TRBV9|TRBJ2-5|few|NA
TGTGCCAGCAGTCCTAGGGCAGCACTACAAGAGACCCAGTACTTC
CASSPRAALQETQYF
>TRBV29-1|TRBJ2-1|few|NA
TGCAGCGTACCTGACAGAAGCTCCTACAATGAGCAGTTCTTC
CSVPDRSSYNEQFF
>TRBV10-3|TRBJ2-2|many|TRBD2
TGTGCCATCAGCCGGACTAGCGAAGTGGCCGGGGAGCTGTTTTTT
CAISRTSEVAGELFF
>TRBV7-2|TRBJ2-1|few|TRBD2
TGTGCCAGCAGCTTAGCGCCCGGGACTAGCGGGACTGAGCAGTTCTTC
CASSLAPGTSGTEQFF
>TRBV7-8|TRBJ2-5|NA|TRBD2
TGTGCCAGCAGCTTAGGAGTAATTATGACTAGCGGCGTCCGAGGGGAGACCCAGTACTTC
CASSLGVIMTSGVRGETQYF
>TRBV3-1|TRBJ2-7|many|NA
TGTGCCAGCAGCCAAGATGGGGCTTTCGAGCAGTACTTC
CASSQDGAFEQYF
>TRBV24-1|TRBJ2-7|many|TRBD1
TGTGCCACCAGTGATCCTTCCGGGACAGGAGATAACGAGCAGTACTTC
CATSDPSGTGDNEQYF
>TRBV5-4|TRBJ1-1|NA|NA
TGTGCCAGCAGCTTGGATAGGGGGAGGACTGAAGCTTTCTTT
CASSLDRGRTEAFF
>TRBV5-1|TRBJ1-2|many|TRBD1
TGCGCCAGCAGCTTGGAAGTTGGACAGGCGGATGGCTACACCTTC
CASSLEVGQADGYTF
>TRBV6-2/TRBV6-3|TRBJ2-2|many|NA
TGTGCCAGCAGTTACTCGGTAGCGAACACCGGGGAGCTGTTTTTT
CASSYSVANTGELFF
>TRBV5-1|TRBJ1-1|few|TRBD1
TGCGCCAGCAGCTTTGGGAGACAGGGAGGTGAAGCTTTCTTT
CASSFGRQGGEAFF
>TRBV5-5|TRBJ2-3|many|TRBD1
TGTGCCAGCACCCGTCAGGACAGGGGCCCCACAGATACGCAGTATTTT
CASTRQDRGPTDTQYF